This T cell receptor beta chain was observed in a study of blood T cell repertoires in COVID-19. Study-level information: Spain, Italy and the United States supplied samples that represented acute and convalescent COVID-19.

Germline-derived CDR1 and CDR2 are SGHNT and YENEEA. This CDR3 contains 17 residues. The V segment lost 5 bases and the J segment 2 bases; nucleotides outside the gene matches: 5. The assay was immunoSEQ multiplex PCR, and TCRdb's table has in-frame clones only and misses some. The sample includes approximately 200,000 clones, about nine tenths of them seen just once. The V gene is TRBV11-3, the J gene TRBJ2-2; 13 bases are shared with TRBD2. This TCR derives from a man in his forties or fifties with acute or convalescent COVID-19. Sequenced material: peripheral blood. The CDR3 DNA sequence: TGTGCCAGCAGCGTAGGGACTAGCGGGGTTAACACCGGGGAGCTGTTTTTT. Residues: CASSVGTSGVNTGELFF.